Detailed here is one TCR beta chain. The data are from a study of blood T cell repertoires in COVID-19. The authors' processing: Using reference gene primer amplification, nucleated cell counts were estimated. Data came from immunoSEQ multiplex PCR; TCRdb stores just in-frame clones and leaves some out. V, J and clone size reflect that table, while D and trimming were determined from the DNA. The sample shows tens of thousands of clones, about 81% of them seen only once. Trimming removed 3 bases from V and 4 bases from J, with 16 bases in between. The CDR3 sequence is 15 residues long. Germline values: CDR1 DFQATT, CDR2 SNEGSKA (reference sequence).

V is TRBV20-1 and J is TRBJ2-1, with a tentative D call TRBD2 (5 bases). The TCR sequence derives from a woman aged 55-70 years with acute or convalescent COVID-19. The specimen sequenced was peripheral blood. CDR3 amino acids: CSASGPSGGYNEQFF. DNA of the CDR3: TGCAGTGCTAGTGGTCCGTCCGGAGGATACAATGAGCAGTTCTTC.